A single sample is the source of the 31 T cell receptor beta chains below, sequenced in a study of shared T cell receptors in the human thymus. Data came from immunoSEQ multiplex PCR; TCRdb stores just in-frame clones and leaves some out. In the table there are 700,000 to 750,000 clones, 70% to 90% of which are singletons. The same specimen was also included in a second study, on human thymus T cells.

The sequenced sample consisted of thymocytes. These receptors were collected from a girl in the first two years of life with a congenital heart defect.

Worth noting for this clone: One end of the junction does not line up with germline, which may come from a read error. The chain recombines TRBV7-7 with TRBJ2-1; D is undetermined. The CDR3 loop spans 13 amino acids. In germline, CDR1 is SSHAT, CDR2 FNYEAQ (reference sequence). DNA for the CDR3: TGTGCTAGCAGCTGGAGTCCTATCGATGAGCAGTTCTTC. Protein: CASSWSPIDEQFF.

J is TRBJ2-1 and V is TRBV9, with a possible D match to TRBD1 (6 bases). The CDR3 length is 20 residues. The germline V and J ends were trimmed by 0 bases and 9 bases, with 31 bases remaining between them. The germline CDR1 and CDR2 sequences are SGDLS and YYNGEE. CDR3 protein: CASSVEPLRIQKGPQGEQFF. CDR3 sequence (DNA): TGTGCCAGCAGCGTAGAGCCCCTTAGAATTCAAAAAGGACCACAGGGTGAGCAGTTCTTC.

V is TRBV4-3 and J is TRBJ1-1; 9 nucleotides line up with TRBD1. Germline CDR1 reads LGHNA; CDR2 reads YSLEER. The CDR3 spans 20 residues. V was clipped by 1 base and J by 0 bases; unmatched bases: 15. CDR3 sequence reads: CASSQGEQGAVVTLNTEAFF. In nucleotides, the CDR3 is TGCGCCAGCAGCCAAGGGGAACAGGGGGCGGTTGTAACCCTGAACACTGAAGCTTTCTTT.

This chain links TRBV4-3 with TRBJ2-7, with 14 bases aligning to TRBD2. V was pared by 7 bases and J by 6 bases, with 20 bases of the junction left unmatched. Germline CDR1 and CDR2: LGHNA and YSLEER. This CDR3 has 19 residues. The CDR3 coding sequence is TGCGCCAGCAACACGAAATGGGGACCGGGACTAGCGGGGGCAGGCGAGCAGTACTTC. Translating it yields CASNTKWGPGLAGAGEQYF.

The chain joins TRBV6-1 to TRBJ1-6; 8 nucleotides agree with TRBD1. Germline CDR1 is MNHNS and CDR2 is SASEGT. V shed 3 bases and J 8 bases; nucleotides not matched to a gene: 18. CDR3 size: 19 residues. The CDR3 DNA reads TGTGCCAGCAGTGATGTAAAAGGGCAGGGGGCATCTAGGGATTCACCCCTCCACTTT. Translated: CASSDVKGQGASRDSPLHF.

The V gene is TRBV11-2, the J gene TRBJ2-6; possible D gene TRBD2, 5 bases. Trimming removed 0 bases at V and 1 base at J, with 10 bases between. Germline assignment: CDR1 SGHAT and CDR2 FQNNGV. The CDR3 extends over 17 amino acids. The CDR3 is CASSLDGGPSGANVLTF. CDR3 in DNA: TGTGCCAGCAGCTTAGACGGAGGCCCATCTGGGGCCAACGTCCTGACTTTC.

This chain uses TRBV12-5 with TRBJ2-1; 7 bases are shared with TRBD2. The CDR3 spans 17 residues. From germline, CDR1 is LGHNT and CDR2 FRNRAP. Trimming cost V 0 bases and J 7 bases; bases outside gene matches: 12. This CDR3 is CASGLVWASGVRNEQFF. DNA for the CDR3: TGTGCTAGTGGTTTGGTTTGGGCCAGCGGGGTGAGGAATGAGCAGTTCTTC.

With regard to this clone: Other nucleotide sequences in the sample specify the same CDR3. The V gene is TRBV7-9, the J gene TRBJ2-5; 9 nucleotides match TRBD2. J gave up 5 bases and V 5 bases, and 6 bases lay outside the gene matches. CDR3 length: 14 amino acids. Per the germline V gene, CDR1 is SEHNR and CDR2 is FQNEAQ (reference sequence). This CDR3 reads CASSLGGGGETQYF. The CDR3 DNA is TGTGCCAGCAGCCTCGGCGGGGGGGGCGAGACCCAGTACTTC.

The V call is TRBV28, the J call TRBJ2-7, with unresolved D. Between the trimmed V and J ends, which lost 5 bases and 2 bases, there was a span of 10 bases. This CDR3 spans 13 amino acids. CDR1 and CDR2 (germline): MDHEN, SYDVKM. The chain's CDR3 is CASSPQHTYEQYF. The CDR3 region has the DNA TGTGCCAGCAGTCCCCAACACACCTACGAGCAGTACTTC. The variable domain in full, with the rest retrieved from reference TRBV28 and TRBJ2-7, is DVKVTQSSRYLVKRTGEKVFLECVQDMDHENMFWYRQDPGLGLRLIYFSYDVKMKEKGDIPEGYSVSREKKERFSLILESASTNQTSMYLCASSPQHTYEQYFGPGTRLTVT.

CDR3 in DNA: TGTGCCAGCAGCGGCAGAGGGGGTTATAATTCACCCCTCCACTTT. It encodes CASSGRGGYNSPLHF. The rearrangement uses TRBV9 and TRBJ1-6; a weak D match, TRBD1 (6 bases). V was cut by 3 bases and J by 4 bases, with 11 bases left in between. Germline V gives CDR1 SGDLS, CDR2 YYNGEE. This CDR3 is built from 15 residues.

This rearrangement joins TRBV4-1 to TRBJ2-7, with D perhaps TRBD1 (5 bases). Trimming left V 3 bases short and J 6 bases short, with 12 bases between. CDR1 is MGHRA and CDR2 is YSYEKL in the germline V gene. This CDR3 comprises 13 residues. This CDR3 reads CASSQGLGREQYF. In DNA form, the CDR3 reads TGCGCCAGCAGCCAGGGGCTGGGCCGCGAGCAGTACTTC.

To note about this clone: Other DNA sequences in this specimen translate into the identical CDR3. The rearrangement links TRBV2 to TRBJ1-1, with D possibly matching TRBD1 (5 bases). The CDR3 length is 13 residues. V lost 2 bases, J lost 1 base, and 5 bases lay in between. CDR1 is SNHLY, CDR2 FYNNEI, per germline. The CDR3 DNA sequence: TGTGCCAGCAGTGAACAGGGGAACACTGAAGCTTTCTTT. Residues: CASSEQGNTEAFF.

This chain links TRBV9 with TRBJ2-2, with a weak D call TRBD2 (6 bases). The CDR3 covers 18 residues. Germline V gene sequence: CDR1 SGDLS, CDR2 YYNGEE. V was clipped by 0 bases and J by 1 base, with 16 bases between them. The CDR3: CASSVVCQGGENTGELFF. Here the CDR3 DNA reads TGTGCCAGCAGCGTAGTTTGCCAGGGCGGGGAGAACACCGGGGAGCTGTTTTTT.

The CDR3 sequence: CASSLPGQRVMNTEAFF. In DNA, the CDR3 is TGTGCCAGCAGCTTACCGGGACAGAGGGTTATGAACACTGAAGCTTTCTTT. The rearrangement links TRBV11-2 to TRBJ1-1; 7 positions agree with TRBD1. This CDR3 spans 17 amino acids. The trim removed 2 bases at V and 0 bases at J, leaving 9 bases unmatched. Germline assignment: CDR1 SGHAT and CDR2 FQNNGV.

This clone was recorded only once. The chain has TRBV19 and TRBJ2-3; TRBD1 agrees at 8 bases. Germline V lookup: CDR1 LNHDA, CDR2 SQIVND (reference sequence). V shed 5 bases and J 1 base; nucleotides not matched to a gene: 11. The CDR3 totals 17 residues. The CDR3, as DNA: TGTGCCAGTAGTCGAGGCAGGCCAGGGGGCTGCACAGATACGCAGTATTTT. Its translation: CASSRGRPGGCTDTQYF.

The J gene is TRBJ2-2, the V gene TRBV28, with 10 nucleotides matching TRBD2. V trimming: 6 bases; J trimming: 6 bases; junction bases outside the gene matches: 4. CDR1 MDHEN and CDR2 SYDVKM come from the germline V gene. The CDR3 is 14 amino acids. CDR3 protein: CASSKRGGPGELFF. The CDR3 DNA follows: TGTGCCAGCAGCAAGCGGGGGGGCCCCGGGGAGCTGTTTTTT.

J is TRBJ1-6 and V is TRBV2; D is possibly TRBD1 (6 bases). With 7 bases removed from V and 7 bases from J, the gap between germline ends came to 20 bases. Germline CDR1 reads SNHLY; CDR2 reads FYNNEI. This CDR3 comprises 16 residues. The CDR3 region is CASIHPTGRENSPLHF. The DNA for the CDR3 is TGTGCCAGCATTCACCCGACAGGTCGCGAGAATTCACCCCTCCACTTT.

The rearrangement uses TRBV7-3 and TRBJ2-1; 7 bases are shared with TRBD2. The V gene end was trimmed by 3 bases and the J gene end by 7 bases; junction bases not matched to a gene: 3. CDR3 size: 13 residues. Germline lookup yields CDR1 SGHTA and CDR2 FQGTGA. CDR3 DNA sequence: TGTGCCAGCAGCTTTGGGGGGGGTAATGAGCAGTTCTTC. Amino acid sequence: CASSFGGGNEQFF. The variable domain in full, completed from reference TRBV7-3 and TRBJ2-1, reads GAGVSQTPSNKVTEKGKYVELRCDPISGHTALYWYRQSLGQGPEFLIYFQGTGAADDSGLPNDRFFAVRPEGSVSTLKIQRTERGDSAVYLCASSFGGGNEQFFGPGTRLTVL.

The CDR3 nucleotides are TGCGCCAGCAGCCAAGATAGGACAGGGAATCTTTTCTCCTATAATTCACCCCTCCACTTT. This gives the protein CASSQDRTGNLFSYNSPLHF. V is TRBV4-1 and J is TRBJ1-6; TRBD1 aligns across 8 bases. Trimming at V came to 0 bases and at J to 0 bases, leaving 10 bases not matched to a gene. The CDR3 sequence is 20 residues long. Germline CDR1 is MGHRA and CDR2 is YSYEKL.

V and J are TRBV9 and TRBJ2-7; a weak D match, TRBD1 (6 bases). This CDR3 spans 16 amino acids. V gave up 3 bases and J gave up 0 bases, with 16 bases separating them. The V gene's germline CDR1 is SGDLS and CDR2 YYNGEE. The CDR3 here is CASSALQGPSSYEQYF. The CDR3 nucleotides read TGTGCCAGCAGCGCACTACAGGGCCCGAGCTCCTACGAGCAGTACTTC.

J is TRBJ2-1 and V is TRBV7-9; weak D call: TRBD2 (6 bases). The germline gives CDR1 SEHNR, CDR2 FQNEAQ (reference sequence). V lost 6 bases, J lost 7 bases, and 7 bases lay in between. The CDR3 is 11 residues long. The CDR3 DNA reads as TGTGCCAGCAGGGGGGGAAATGAGCAGTTCTTC. Its translation: CASRGGNEQFF. Supplemented by reference TRBV7-9 and TRBJ2-1, the full variable domain reads DTGVSQNPRHKITKRGQNVTFRCDPISEHNRLYWYRQTLGQGPEFLTYFQNEAQLEKSRLLSDRFSAERPKGSFSTLEIQRTEQGDSAMYLCASRGGNEQFFGPGTRLTVL.

The V gene is TRBV6-5, the J gene TRBJ1-1; D is unclear. This CDR3 contains 14 residues. Trimming shortened V by 2 bases and J by 10 bases, and 17 bases separated the two germline ends. Germline CDR1 reads MNHEY; CDR2 reads SVGAGI. The CDR3 DNA reads TGTGCCAGCAGTTACCCTACAGCTCCCGGAGGAGCTTTCTTT. Protein product: CASSYPTAPGGAFF.

This clone was counted a single time. The chain couples TRBV27 to TRBJ2-1; 9 bases align to TRBD2. J lost 7 bases, V lost 8 bases, and 15 bases had no gene match. The CDR3 length is 16 residues. Germline CDR1 reads MNHEY; CDR2 reads SMNVEV (reference sequence). The CDR3, as DNA: TGTGCCAGCTCCCTCCTTTTAGCGCGGGGGGGGAATGAGCAGTTCTTC. It encodes CASSLLLARGGNEQFF.

This clone was recorded a few times. The rearrangement links TRBV6-1 to TRBJ1-6; maybe TRBD1 (5 bases). The germline CDR1 and CDR2 sequences are MNHNS and SASEGT. This CDR3 contains 15 residues. The germline V and J ends were trimmed by 0 bases and 11 bases, with 14 bases remaining between them. In DNA, the CDR3 is TGTGCCAGCAGTGAAGCCGGGACGGGAGCGGCACCCCTCCACTTT. Protein product: CASSEAGTGAAPLHF.

This chain joins TRBV4-3 and TRBJ2-7; D is unresolved. The V gene lost 0 bases and the J gene lost 8 bases, with 17 bases spanning the gap. The germline CDR1 and CDR2 sequences are LGHNA and YSLEER. The CDR3 sequence is 15 residues long. CDR3 loop: CASSQESDFSIKQYF. The CDR3 nucleotides are TGCGCCAGCAGCCAAGAGAGCGATTTCTCTATAAAGCAGTACTTC.

J is TRBJ1-2 and V is TRBV9, with 9 nucleotides matching TRBD1. Germline V CDR1 and CDR2: SGDLS, YYNGEE. V lost 4 bases to trimming and J lost 4 bases; unmatched junction nucleotides: 11. This CDR3 has 16 residues. The CDR3: CASSSGQGWSFYGYTF. The CDR3 nucleotides are TGTGCCAGCAGCTCGGGACAGGGCTGGTCTTTCTATGGCTACACCTTC.

The table lists this clone with a count of one. The chain joins TRBV6-1 to TRBJ1-4, with 8 positions matching TRBD1. The V gene end was trimmed by 2 bases and the J gene end by 16 bases; junction bases not matched to a gene: 15. The CDR3 is 15 amino acids. Germline V gene data show CDR1 as MNHNS and CDR2 as SASEGT. CDR3 loop: CASSETGGFHWSWFF. In DNA form, the CDR3 reads TGTGCCAGCAGTGAAACAGGGGGGTTTCACTGGTCGTGGTTTTTT.

Remarks on this clone: Within the sample, other DNA sequences also encode this same CDR3. The chain recombines TRBV5-4 with TRBJ1-6; D might be TRBD1 (6 bases). Germline loops: CDR1 SGHNT, CDR2 YYREEE (reference sequence). Trimming removed 1 base from V and 6 bases from J, with 11 bases in between. The CDR3 is 15 residues long. The CDR3 DNA follows: TGTGCCAGCAGCTTGAGCGGGGGCGGTAATTCACCCCTCCACTTT. Protein: CASSLSGGGNSPLHF.

In this sample, this clone turned up a few times. The rearrangement joins TRBV7-2 to TRBJ2-5; D gene uncertain. The CDR3 length is 14 residues. Germline V gives CDR1 SGHTA, CDR2 FQGNSA. The V gene lost 1 base and the J gene lost 2 bases, with 8 bases spanning the gap. CDR3 sequence (DNA): TGTGCCAGCAGCTTAGTGCACCGGCAAGAGACCCAGTACTTC. This encodes CASSLVHRQETQYF.

The rearrangement links TRBV2 to TRBJ2-2, with a tentative D call TRBD2 (6 bases). With 11 bases removed from V and 3 bases from J, the gap between germline ends came to 16 bases. Per germline, CDR1 SNHLY and CDR2 FYNNEI. The CDR3 covers 14 residues. CDR3 coding DNA: TGTGCCTCCGTCGGGATAGCGGACACCGGGGAGCTGTTTTTT. Amino acids: CASVGIADTGELFF.

This chain joins TRBV7-2 and TRBJ2-1; TRBD1 is a possible D gene (5 bases). There are 12 residues in the CDR3. Per germline, CDR1 SGHTA and CDR2 FQGNSA. Trimming removed 5 bases from V and 15 bases from J, with 17 bases in between. CDR3: CASSQTDSEPFF. The CDR3 DNA reads TGTGCCAGCAGCCAAACAGACAGCGAACCGTTCTTC.